These 13 T cell receptor beta chains share one sample of origin, sequenced in a study of memory CD4+ T cells and cytomegalovirus serostatus. Single viable CD3+CD4+CD8-CD45RO+ cells were sorted as the memory CD4+ T cells. Sequenced by immunoSEQ multiplex PCR; TCRdb stores in-frame clones only, minus some. This table has about 44,000 clones, roughly three quarters appearing once. Sequencing input: memory CD4+ T cells from blood. All receptors derive from an adult in good health and CMV-seronegative.

This clone showed up just once. Here the CDR3 reads CASSGGTETSEAFF. The CDR3, as DNA: TGCGCCAGCAGCGGCGGGACAGAAACAAGTGAAGCTTTCTTT. This chain connects TRBV5-1 to TRBJ1-1, with TRBD1 identical over 7 bases. J was trimmed by 7 bases and V by 4 bases; bases with no gene match: 10. The CDR3 sequence is 14 residues long. Germline CDR1 is SGHRS and CDR2 is YFSETQ.

This chain joins TRBV5-4 and TRBJ1-2; D gene unclear. The CDR3 has 14 residues. The V end was cut by 4 bases, the J end by 2 bases, with 12 bases between. Looked up from germline, CDR1 is SGHNT and CDR2 is YYREEE (reference sequence). The CDR3 reads CASSLEGLNYGYTF. The CDR3 nucleotides are TGTGCCAGCAGCCTGGAAGGGCTCAACTATGGCTACACCTTC.

The chain uses TRBV18 and TRBJ1-1; no clear D. The V gene lost 3 bases and the J gene lost 5 bases, with 13 bases spanning the gap. Germline V gives CDR1 KGHSH, CDR2 LQKENI. The CDR3 has 14 residues. The CDR3: CASSPLERGTEAFF. CDR3 DNA: TGTGCCAGCTCACCTTTGGAGCGGGGAACTGAAGCTTTCTTT.

CDR3 nucleotide sequence: TGTGCCAGCAGTTACCCCAACCCGGAACAGGGGAGAAAAACCTTC. Translating gives CASSYPNPEQGRKTF. The chain joins TRBV6-6 to TRBJ1-2; 7 nucleotides agree with TRBD1. The CDR3 contains 15 residues. V was clipped by 2 bases and J by 14 bases; unmatched bases: 17. CDR1 and CDR2 (germline): MNHNY, SVGAGI (reference sequence).

This chain joins TRBV7-2 and TRBJ1-1; 10 positions agree with TRBD1. Trimming removed 4 bases from V and 3 bases from J; junction bases left unmatched: 2. Per germline, CDR1 SGHTA and CDR2 FQGNSA. The CDR3 contains 14 residues. This CDR3 is CASSYGQGDTEAFF. The CDR3 bases are TGTGCCAGCAGCTACGGACAGGGGGACACTGAAGCTTTCTTT. The full variable domain, completed using reference TRBV7-2 and TRBJ1-1, is GAGVSQSPSNKVTEKGKDVELRCDPISGHTALYWYRQSLGQGLEFLIYFQGNSAPDKSGLPSDRFSAERTGGSVSTLTIQRTQQEDSAVYLCASSYGQGDTEAFFGQGTRLTVV.

The chain uses TRBV27 and TRBJ2-7; D remains ambiguous. V dropped 1 base and J dropped 2 bases, with 9 bases sitting between them. CDR3 length: 14 residues. Looked up from germline, CDR1 is MNHEY and CDR2 is SMNVEV (reference sequence). Written as DNA, the CDR3 is TGTGCCAGCAGTTTATTTGGCAGAACCTACGAGCAGTACTTC. This codes for CASSLFGRTYEQYF.

A single count supports this clone. The gene calls are TRBV19 and TRBJ2-5; D tentatively fits TRBD1 or TRBD2 (5 bases each). V lost 11 bases and J 2 bases, leaving 21 bases between the germline ends. Germline V gives CDR1 LNHDA, CDR2 SQIVND (reference sequence). The CDR3 has 15 amino acids. CDR3 region: CASSPGRAPQETQYF. CDR3 nucleotide sequence: TGTGCCTCTAGTCCAGGGCGGGCACCTCAAGAGACCCAGTACTTC.

This chain links TRBV18 with TRBJ2-2; 7 bases are a match to TRBD1. CDR3 size: 17 residues. The germline V gene encodes CDR1 KGHSH and CDR2 LQKENI. V shed 4 bases, J shed 0 bases, and the junction held 8 bases outside the gene matches. The CDR3 DNA sequence: TGTGCCAGCTCACTGGGACAGCCCAAGACGAACACCGGGGAGCTGTTTTTT. It translates to CASSLGQPKTNTGELFF.

The gene calls are TRBV27 and TRBJ2-2; D is possibly TRBD2 (6 bases). The CDR3 contains 13 residues. CDR1 is MNHEY, CDR2 SMNVEV, per germline (reference sequence). Trimming cost V 2 bases and J 13 bases, with 14 bases left between them. CDR3 in DNA: TGTGCCAGCAGTTTACTGCGGGGAGATCGGCTGTTTTTT. Amino acids: CASSLLRGDRLFF.

The chain carries TRBV9 and TRBJ2-7, with TRBD2 matching 8 bases. There are 14 residues in the CDR3. CDR1 SGDLS and CDR2 YYNGEE come from the germline V gene. Trimming at V came to 0 bases and at J to 6 bases, leaving 5 bases not matched to a gene. The CDR3 reads CASSVAAGAFEQYF. For the CDR3, the DNA is TGTGCCAGCAGCGTAGCAGCGGGGGCCTTCGAGCAGTACTTC.

This chain joins TRBV5-1 and TRBJ2-5; 9 bases line up with TRBD1. CDR3 length: 15 amino acids. V lost 4 bases, J lost 2 bases, and 6 bases stayed unmatched. Per germline, CDR1 SGHRS and CDR2 YFSETQ. CDR3 sequence: CASSPGTGPQETQYF. CDR3 sequence (DNA): TGCGCCAGCAGCCCAGGGACAGGGCCACAAGAGACCCAGTACTTC.

This clone was seen a handful of times. The CDR3 is CASRDTRYGNTIYF. CDR3 sequence (DNA): TGTGCCAGCAGGGACACCCGCTATGGAAACACCATATATTTT. This rearrangement joins TRBV2 to TRBJ1-3; D is perhaps TRBD1 (5 bases). Germline values: CDR1 SNHLY, CDR2 FYNNEI. Trimming cost V 6 bases and J 3 bases, with 12 bases left between them. This CDR3 contains 14 residues.

This clone showed up just once. The V call is TRBV5-1, the J call TRBJ1-1, with 11 bases aligning to TRBD1. J lost 3 bases, V lost 4 bases, and 2 bases had no gene match. Germline loops: CDR1 SGHRS, CDR2 YFSETQ. The CDR3 loop spans 14 amino acids. The CDR3 nucleotides read TGCGCCAGCAGCCGGGGACAGGGGGACACTGAAGCTTTCTTT. This gives the protein CASSRGQGDTEAFF. Complete variable domain (other parts from reference TRBV5-1 and TRBJ1-1): KAGVTQTPRYLIKTRGQQVTLSCSPISGHRSVSWYQQTPGQGLQFLFEYFSETQRNKGNFPGRFSGRQFSNSRSEMNVSTLELGDSALYLCASSRGQGDTEAFFGQGTRLTVV.